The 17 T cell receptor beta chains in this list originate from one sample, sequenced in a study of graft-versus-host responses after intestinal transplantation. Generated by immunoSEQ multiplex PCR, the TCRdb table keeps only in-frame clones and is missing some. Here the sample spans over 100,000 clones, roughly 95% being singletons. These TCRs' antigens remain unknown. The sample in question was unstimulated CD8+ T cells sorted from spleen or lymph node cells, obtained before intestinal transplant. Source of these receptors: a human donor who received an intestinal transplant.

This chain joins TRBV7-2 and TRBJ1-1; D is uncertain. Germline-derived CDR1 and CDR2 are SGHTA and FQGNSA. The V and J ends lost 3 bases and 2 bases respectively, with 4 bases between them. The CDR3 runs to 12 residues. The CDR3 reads CASSFPNTEAFF. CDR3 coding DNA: TGTGCCAGCAGCTTCCCAAACACTGAAGCTTTCTTT.

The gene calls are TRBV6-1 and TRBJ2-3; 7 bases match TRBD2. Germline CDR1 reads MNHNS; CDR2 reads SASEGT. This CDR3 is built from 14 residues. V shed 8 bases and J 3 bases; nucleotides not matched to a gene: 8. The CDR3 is CASSELGLTDTQYF. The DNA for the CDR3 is TGTGCCAGCTCGGAGTTGGGACTAACAGATACGCAGTATTTT.

CDR3 nucleotides: TGTGCCAGCAGTTTATCGGGATCCGGGGGGTCCAGCTATGGCTACACCTTC. It yields the protein CASSLSGSGGSSYGYTF. V usage is TRBV27 and J usage is TRBJ1-2, with D maybe TRBD1 (5 bases). The CDR3 is 17 amino acids. Germline CDR1 is MNHEY and CDR2 is SMNVEV (reference sequence). Deletions cut 0 bases from V and 4 bases from J, with 18 bases between.

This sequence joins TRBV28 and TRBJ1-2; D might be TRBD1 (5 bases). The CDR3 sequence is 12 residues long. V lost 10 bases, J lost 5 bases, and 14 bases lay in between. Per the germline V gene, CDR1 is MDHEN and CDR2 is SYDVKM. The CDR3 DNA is TGTGCCAACGGGGCAGGCTCTTATGGCTACACCTTC. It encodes CANGAGSYGYTF.

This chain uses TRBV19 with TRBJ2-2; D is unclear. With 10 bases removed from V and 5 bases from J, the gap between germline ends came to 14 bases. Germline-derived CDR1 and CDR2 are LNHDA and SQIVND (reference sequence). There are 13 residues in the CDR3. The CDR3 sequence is CATTRPETGELFF. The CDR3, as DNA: TGTGCCACCACACGGCCTGAAACCGGGGAGCTGTTTTTT.

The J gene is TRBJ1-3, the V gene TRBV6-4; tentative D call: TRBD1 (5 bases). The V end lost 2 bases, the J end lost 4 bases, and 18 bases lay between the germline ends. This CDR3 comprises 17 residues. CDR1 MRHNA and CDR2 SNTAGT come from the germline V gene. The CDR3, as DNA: TGTGCCAGCAGTGACAAGCTAACGGGGGGGGTAGGAAACACCATATATTTT. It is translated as CASSDKLTGGVGNTIYF.

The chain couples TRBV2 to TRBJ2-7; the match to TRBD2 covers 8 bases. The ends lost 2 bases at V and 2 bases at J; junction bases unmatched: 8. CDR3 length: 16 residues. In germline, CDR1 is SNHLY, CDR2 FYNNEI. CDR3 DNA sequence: TGTGCCAGCAGTGAAAGGCCTAGCGGGCCCACCTACGAGCAGTACTTC. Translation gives CASSERPSGPTYEQYF.

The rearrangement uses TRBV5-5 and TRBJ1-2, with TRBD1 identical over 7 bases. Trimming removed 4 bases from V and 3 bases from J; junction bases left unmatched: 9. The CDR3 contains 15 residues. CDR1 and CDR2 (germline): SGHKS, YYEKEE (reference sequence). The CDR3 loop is CASSPRQGSDYGYTF. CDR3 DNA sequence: TGTGCCAGCAGCCCGCGACAGGGATCGGACTATGGCTACACCTTC.

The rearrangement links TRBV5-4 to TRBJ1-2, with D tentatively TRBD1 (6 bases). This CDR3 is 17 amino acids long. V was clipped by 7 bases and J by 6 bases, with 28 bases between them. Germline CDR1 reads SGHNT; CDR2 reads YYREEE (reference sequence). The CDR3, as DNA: TGTGCCAGCGCAAGAACGGGGGGGCAGACTTACCTACATGGCTACACCTTC. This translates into CASARTGGQTYLHGYTF.

The CDR3 is CASGRIQGAYEQYF. The CDR3 coding sequence is TGTGCCAGCGGAAGGATACAGGGGGCCTACGAGCAGTACTTC. V gene TRBV28 combines with J gene TRBJ2-7; 8 bases align to TRBD1. Germline assignment: CDR1 MDHEN and CDR2 SYDVKM. The V gene end was trimmed by 8 bases and the J gene end by 2 bases; junction bases not matched to a gene: 8. The CDR3 is 14 residues long.

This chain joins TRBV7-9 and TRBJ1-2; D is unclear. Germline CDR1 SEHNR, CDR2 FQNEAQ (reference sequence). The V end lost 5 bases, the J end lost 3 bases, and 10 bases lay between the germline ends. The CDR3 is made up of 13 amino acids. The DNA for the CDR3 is TGTGCCAGCAGCCACAGTGCGGACTATGGCTACACCTTC. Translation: CASSHSADYGYTF. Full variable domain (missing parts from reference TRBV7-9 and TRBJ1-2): DTGVSQNPRHKITKRGQNVTFRCDPISEHNRLYWYRQTLGQGPEFLTYFQNEAQLEKSRLLSDRFSAERPKGSFSTLEIQRTEQGDSAMYLCASSHSADYGYTFGSGTRLTVV.

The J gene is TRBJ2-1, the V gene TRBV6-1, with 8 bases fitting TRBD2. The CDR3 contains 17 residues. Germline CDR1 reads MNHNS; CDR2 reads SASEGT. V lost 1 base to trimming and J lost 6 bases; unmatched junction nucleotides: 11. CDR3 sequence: CASSEGMWRLARNEQFF. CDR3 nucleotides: TGTGCCAGCAGTGAAGGTATGTGGAGACTAGCGCGCAATGAGCAGTTCTTC.

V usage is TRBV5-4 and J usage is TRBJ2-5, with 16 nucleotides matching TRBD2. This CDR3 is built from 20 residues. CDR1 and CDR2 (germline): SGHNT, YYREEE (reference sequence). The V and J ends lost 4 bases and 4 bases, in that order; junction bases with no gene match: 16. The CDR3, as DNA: TGTGCCAGCAGCCCCCTTCTGGGACTAGCGGGAGGGGCAGGAGTAGAGACCCAGTACTTC. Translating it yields CASSPLLGLAGGAGVETQYF.

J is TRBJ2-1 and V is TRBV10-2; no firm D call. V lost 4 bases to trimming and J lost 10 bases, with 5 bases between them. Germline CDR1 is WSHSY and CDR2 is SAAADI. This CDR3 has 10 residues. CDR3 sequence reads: CASSGVEQFF. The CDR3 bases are TGCGCCAGCAGTGGCGTAGAGCAGTTCTTC.

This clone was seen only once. CDR3 nucleotides: TGTGCCAGCAGCGTAGCGGTGGGCTCCTACGAGCAGTACTTC. This encodes CASSVAVGSYEQYF. The chain recombines TRBV9 with TRBJ2-7; D gene unclear. Germline V CDR1 and CDR2: SGDLS, YYNGEE. The V end lost 0 bases, the J end lost 0 bases, and 7 bases lay between the germline ends. This CDR3 contains 14 residues.

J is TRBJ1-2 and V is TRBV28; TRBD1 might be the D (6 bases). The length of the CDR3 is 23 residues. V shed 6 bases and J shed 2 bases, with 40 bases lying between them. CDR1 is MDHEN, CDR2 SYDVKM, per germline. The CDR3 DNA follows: TGTGCCAGCAGGGAGGTCCGGGACAAGAGGGCCAACTATGGCTACACCTCCAACTATGGCTACACCTTC. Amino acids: CASREVRDKRANYGYTSNYGYTF.

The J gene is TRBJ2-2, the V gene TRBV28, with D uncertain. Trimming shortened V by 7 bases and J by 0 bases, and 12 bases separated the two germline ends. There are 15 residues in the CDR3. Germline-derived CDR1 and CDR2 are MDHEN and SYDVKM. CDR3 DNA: TGTGCCAGCACCGACCTGGGGTCGAACACCGGGGAGCTGTTTTTT. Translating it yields CASTDLGSNTGELFF.